These 8 T cell receptor beta chains were all obtained from the same sample, sequenced in a study of shared clonotypes between healthy human individuals. This table comes from immunoSEQ multiplex PCR, and its TCRdb copy is limited to in-frame clones, with some not included. The sample records around 500,000 clones, around 85% being singletons. Sequencing input: PBMCs. All receptors derive from a woman aged 40-49 years in good health. Some clones in this sample may be carry-over from other donors' samples.

The gene calls are TRBV28 and TRBJ2-3; possibly TRBD1 for D (7 bases). The CDR3 sequence is 17 residues long. Germline CDR1 is MDHEN and CDR2 is SYDVKM. V was pared by 5 bases and J by 3 bases, with 21 bases between. The CDR3 is CASSANRGSGDTDTQYF. The CDR3 bases are TGTGCCAGCAGTGCGAACAGGGGATCGGGAGATACAGATACGCAGTATTTT.

As regards this clone: A far larger clone is off by one base, so a read error is likely. The same CDR3 also results from other DNA sequences found in this sample. The rearrangement uses TRBV28 and TRBJ2-1; 7 bases are a match to TRBD2. Looked up from germline, CDR1 is MDHEN and CDR2 is SYDVKM. The CDR3 contains 15 residues. V lost 7 bases, J lost 8 bases, and 14 bases stayed unmatched. In DNA, the CDR3 is TGTGCCAGCATGGAGACTAGTGGGAGGGCTGATGAGCAGTTCTTC. This codes for CASMETSGRADEQFF.

Concerning this clone: Germline is not matched at one junction end, which may reflect a read error. DNA for the CDR3: TGTGCCAGCAGCCAAGTAGTCGAAAAACTGCTTTTT. Its translation: CASSQVVEKLLF. The chain uses TRBV14 and TRBJ1-4, with D uncertain. The CDR3 loop spans 12 amino acids. Germline V gene data show CDR1 as SGHDN and CDR2 as FVKESK. The full variable domain, rest sourced from reference TRBV14 and TRBJ1-4, is EAGVTQFPSHSVIEKGQTVTLRCDPISGHDNLYWYRRVMGKEIKFLLHFVKESKQDESGMPNNRFLAERTGGTYSTLKVQPAELEDSGVYFCASSQVVEKLLFGSGTQLSVL.

V usage is TRBV30 and J usage is TRBJ1-1; D gene unclear. The CDR3 length is 12 residues. Deletions cut 4 bases from V and 4 bases from J, with 10 bases between. Germline CDR1 and CDR2: GTSNPN and SVGIG (reference sequence). CDR3 protein: CAWTQRSTEAFF. The CDR3 DNA follows: TGTGCCTGGACCCAGAGGAGCACTGAAGCTTTCTTT.

The rearrangement joins TRBV7-4 to TRBJ2-7; 7 bases fit TRBD2. The CDR3 covers 16 residues. The germline V gene has CDR1 SGHVT and CDR2 SQSDAQ. The J segment lost 2 bases and the V segment lost 3 bases, leaving 10 bases of the junction unmatched. DNA of the CDR3: TGTGCCAGCAGCTTCGAAGGGAGGGTGACTGCCTACGAGCAGTACTTC. Its translation is CASSFEGRVTAYEQYF.

This chain connects TRBV5-4 to TRBJ2-1; 7 nucleotides align to TRBD2. Germline V gene lookup returns CDR1 SGHNT and CDR2 YYREEE (reference sequence). The CDR3 covers 14 residues. V was clipped by 6 bases and J by 1 base; unmatched bases: 4. In nucleotides, the CDR3 is TGTGCCAGCAATCCGGGACTATCCTACAATGAGCAGTTCTTC. Its translation is CASNPGLSYNEQFF.

The CDR3 loop reads CASSQGANTEAFF. Written as DNA, the CDR3 is TGTGCCAGCAGCCAGGGAGCGAACACTGAAGCTTTCTTT. V and J are TRBV7-9 and TRBJ1-1, with D possibly TRBD1 on 5 matching bases. Germline lookup yields CDR1 SEHNR and CDR2 FQNEAQ (reference sequence). The CDR3 is 13 amino acids. V gave up 5 bases and J gave up 1 base, with 8 bases separating them.

Details on this clone: One base away lies a much larger clone, so this may be a sequencing read error. The chain is built from TRBV7-2 and TRBJ2-1, with D possibly TRBD1 on 6 matching bases. Trimming left V 5 bases short and J 7 bases short, with 21 bases between. CDR3 length: 16 residues. Germline CDR1 reads SGHTA; CDR2 reads FQGNSA. Here the CDR3 DNA reads TGTGCCAGCAGCCGAGAACCGGGACATGGAGGAAATGAGCAGTTCTTC. Its protein product is CASSREPGHGGNEQFF.